This entry features one T cell receptor (beta chain) sequence. This specimen comes from a study of blood T cell repertoires in COVID-19. Looking at the study overall: Spain, Italy and the United States supplied samples that represented acute and convalescent COVID-19. Sources were T cells, B-cell-depleted T cells, or PBMCs; the material itself was cDNA or gDNA.

As handled by the study authors: Cell counts per sample came from amplifying reference gene primers. The method was immunoSEQ multiplex PCR; TCRdb's version includes in-frame clones alone and lacks a portion of them. Clone size and the V and J calls come from that table; the DNA yielded D and trimming. The sample shows 200,000 to 300,000 clones, roughly 86% of them seen only once. The sample taken for sequencing was peripheral blood. This receptor was identified in a woman aged 25 to 39 who had recovered from COVID-19.

CDR3 nucleotide sequence: TGTGCCAGCTCACCAGGTGATATGTTCGACAGTCCTTCCTACGAGCAGTACTTC. Encoded protein: CASSPGDMFDSPSYEQYF. The chain employs TRBV18 and TRBJ2-7; D possibly corresponds to TRBD1 (5 bases). This CDR3 is 18 amino acids long. Trimming removed 2 bases at V and 1 base at J, with 21 bases between. Germline CDR1 KGHSH, CDR2 LQKENI.